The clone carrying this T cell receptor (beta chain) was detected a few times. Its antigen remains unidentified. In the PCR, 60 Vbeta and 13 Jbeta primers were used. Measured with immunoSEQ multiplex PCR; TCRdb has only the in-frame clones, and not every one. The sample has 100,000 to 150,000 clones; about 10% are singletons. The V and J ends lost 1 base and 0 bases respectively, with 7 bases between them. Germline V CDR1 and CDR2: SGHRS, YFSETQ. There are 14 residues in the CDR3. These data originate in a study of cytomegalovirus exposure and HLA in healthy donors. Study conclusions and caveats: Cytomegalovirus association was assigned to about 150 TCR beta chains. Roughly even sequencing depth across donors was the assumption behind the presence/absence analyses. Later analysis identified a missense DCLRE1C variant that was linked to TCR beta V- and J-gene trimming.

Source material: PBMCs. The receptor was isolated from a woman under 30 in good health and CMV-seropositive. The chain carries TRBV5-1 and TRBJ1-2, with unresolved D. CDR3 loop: CASSLTGANYGYTF. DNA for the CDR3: TGCGCCAGCAGCTTGACCGGGGCTAACTATGGCTACACCTTC.